In this sample, the clone carrying this TCR beta chain turned up a few times. V dropped 6 bases and J dropped 7 bases, with 10 bases sitting between them. The CDR3 contains 12 residues. Germline CDR1 is WSHSY and CDR2 is SAAADI. This specimen belongs to a study of blood T cell repertoires in COVID-19. Overall study context: PBMCs, B-cell-depleted T cells, or T cells were the source of the cDNA or gDNA that made up the material.

Repertoires were generated with immunoSEQ multiplex PCR, while TCRdb's copy carries only in-frame clones and drops some. The repertoire holds some 80,000 clones, 75% to 90% seen once, with around 17% in the top ten. The source material was peripheral blood. The sequence was collected from a human donor in a cohort sampled during active COVID-19. V usage is TRBV10-2 and J usage is TRBJ2-1; the D is unclear. In DNA form, the CDR3 reads TGCGCCAGCAGCAGGTCACAAAATGAGCAGTTCTTC. Its protein product is CASSRSQNEQFF.